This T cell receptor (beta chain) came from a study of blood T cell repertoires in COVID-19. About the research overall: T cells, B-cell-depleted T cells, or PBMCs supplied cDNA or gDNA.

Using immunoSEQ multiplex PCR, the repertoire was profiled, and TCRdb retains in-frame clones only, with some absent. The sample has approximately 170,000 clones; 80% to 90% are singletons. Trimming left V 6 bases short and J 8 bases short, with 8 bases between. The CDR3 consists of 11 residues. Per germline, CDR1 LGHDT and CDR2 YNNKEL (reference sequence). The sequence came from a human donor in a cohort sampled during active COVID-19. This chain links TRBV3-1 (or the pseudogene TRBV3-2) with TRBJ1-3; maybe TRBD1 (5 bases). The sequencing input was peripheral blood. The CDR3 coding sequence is TGTGCCAGCAGACAGGCTGACACCATATATTTT. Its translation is CASRQADTIYF.